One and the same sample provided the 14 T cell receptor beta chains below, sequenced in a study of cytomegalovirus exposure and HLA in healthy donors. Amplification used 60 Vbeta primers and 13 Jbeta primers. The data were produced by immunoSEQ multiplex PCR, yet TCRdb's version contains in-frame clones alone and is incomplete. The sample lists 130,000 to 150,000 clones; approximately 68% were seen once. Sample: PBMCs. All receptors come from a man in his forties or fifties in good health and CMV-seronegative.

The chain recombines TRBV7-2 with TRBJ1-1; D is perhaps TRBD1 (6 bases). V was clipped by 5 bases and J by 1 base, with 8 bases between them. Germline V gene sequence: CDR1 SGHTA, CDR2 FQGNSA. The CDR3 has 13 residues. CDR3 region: CASSRGGNTEAFF. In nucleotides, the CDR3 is TGTGCCAGCAGCAGGGGGGGGAACACTGAAGCTTTCTTT.

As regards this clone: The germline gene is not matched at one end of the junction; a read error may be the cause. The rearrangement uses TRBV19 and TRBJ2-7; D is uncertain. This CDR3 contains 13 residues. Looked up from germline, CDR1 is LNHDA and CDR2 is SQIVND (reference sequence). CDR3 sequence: CASSPPTLSERYF. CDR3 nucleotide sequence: TGTGCCAGTAGTCCCCCAACCTTGAGCGAGCGGTACTTC.

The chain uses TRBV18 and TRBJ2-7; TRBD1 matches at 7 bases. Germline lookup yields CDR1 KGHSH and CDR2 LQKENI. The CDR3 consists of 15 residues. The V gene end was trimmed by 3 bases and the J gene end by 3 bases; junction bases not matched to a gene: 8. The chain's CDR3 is CASSPLGGRDYEQYF. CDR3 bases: TGTGCCAGCTCACCCCTAGGGGGCCGGGACTACGAGCAGTACTTC.

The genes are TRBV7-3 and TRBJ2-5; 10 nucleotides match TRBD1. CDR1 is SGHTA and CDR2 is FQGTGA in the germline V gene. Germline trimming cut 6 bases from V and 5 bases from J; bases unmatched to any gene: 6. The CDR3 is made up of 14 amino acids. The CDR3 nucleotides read TGTGCCAGCAGTCTCTTGGGACAGGGGGAGACCCAGTACTTC. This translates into CASSLLGQGETQYF.

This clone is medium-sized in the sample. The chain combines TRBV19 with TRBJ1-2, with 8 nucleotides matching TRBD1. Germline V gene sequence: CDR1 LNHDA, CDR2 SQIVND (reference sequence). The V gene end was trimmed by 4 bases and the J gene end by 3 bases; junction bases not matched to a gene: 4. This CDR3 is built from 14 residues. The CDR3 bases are TGTGCCAGTAGTACGCAGGGGGCGGACTATGGCTACACCTTC. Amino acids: CASSTQGADYGYTF.

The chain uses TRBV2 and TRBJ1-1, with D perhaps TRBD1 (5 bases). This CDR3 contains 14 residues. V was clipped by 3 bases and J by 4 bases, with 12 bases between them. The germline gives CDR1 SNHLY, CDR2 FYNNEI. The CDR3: CASSEYVGGTEAFF. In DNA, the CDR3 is TGTGCCAGCAGTGAGTATGTGGGGGGCACTGAAGCTTTCTTT.

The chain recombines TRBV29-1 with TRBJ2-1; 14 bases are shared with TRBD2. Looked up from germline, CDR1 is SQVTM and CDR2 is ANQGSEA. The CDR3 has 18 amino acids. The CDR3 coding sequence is TGCAGTGGGGGACGGATGACTAGCGGGGGGGCTATTTACAATGAGCAGTTCTTC. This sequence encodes CSGGRMTSGGAIYNEQFF.

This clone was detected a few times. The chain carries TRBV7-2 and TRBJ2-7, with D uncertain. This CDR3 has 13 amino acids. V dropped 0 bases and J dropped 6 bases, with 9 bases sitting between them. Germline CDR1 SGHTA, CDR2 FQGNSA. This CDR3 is CASSLANPVEQYF. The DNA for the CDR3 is TGTGCCAGCAGCTTAGCTAATCCTGTCGAGCAGTACTTC.

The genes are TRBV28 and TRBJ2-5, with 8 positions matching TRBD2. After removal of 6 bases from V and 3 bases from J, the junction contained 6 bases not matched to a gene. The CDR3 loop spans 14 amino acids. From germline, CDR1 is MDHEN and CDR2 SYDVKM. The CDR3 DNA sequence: TGTGCCAGCAGCGGTTGGCGGGAGGAAGAGACCCAGTACTTC. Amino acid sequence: CASSGWREEETQYF.

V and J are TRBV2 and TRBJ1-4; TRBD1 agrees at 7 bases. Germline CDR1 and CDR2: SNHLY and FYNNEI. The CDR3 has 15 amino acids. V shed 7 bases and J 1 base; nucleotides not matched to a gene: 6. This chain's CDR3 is CASIRGKRTNEKLFF. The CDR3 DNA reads TGTGCCAGCATCAGGGGGAAACGAACTAATGAAAAACTGTTTTTT.

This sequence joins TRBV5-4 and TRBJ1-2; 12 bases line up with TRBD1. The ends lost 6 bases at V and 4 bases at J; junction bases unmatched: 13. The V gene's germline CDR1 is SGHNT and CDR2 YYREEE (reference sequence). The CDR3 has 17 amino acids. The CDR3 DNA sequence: TGTGCCAGCAAAAAACCCGGGACAGGGGGCGACGGCTATGGCTACACCTTC. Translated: CASKKPGTGGDGYGYTF. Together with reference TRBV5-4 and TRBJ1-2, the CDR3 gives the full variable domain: ETGVTQSPTHLIKTRGQQVTLRCSSQSGHNTVSWYQQALGQGPQFIFQYYREEENGRGNFPPRFSGLQFPNYSSELNVNALELDDSALYLCASKKPGTGGDGYGYTFGSGTRLTVV.

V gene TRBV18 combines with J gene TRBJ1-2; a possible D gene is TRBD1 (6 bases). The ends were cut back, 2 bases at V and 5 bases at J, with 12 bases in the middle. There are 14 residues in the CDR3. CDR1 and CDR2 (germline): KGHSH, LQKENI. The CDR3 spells CASSPNRDRYGYTF. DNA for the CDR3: TGTGCCAGCTCACCAAACAGGGACCGATATGGCTACACCTTC.

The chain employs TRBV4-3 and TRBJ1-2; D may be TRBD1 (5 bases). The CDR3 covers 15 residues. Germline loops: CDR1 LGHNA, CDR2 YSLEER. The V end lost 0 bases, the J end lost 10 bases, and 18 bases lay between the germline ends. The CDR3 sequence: CASSQDRGARCSYTF. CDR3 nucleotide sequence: TGCGCCAGCAGCCAAGATCGCGGGGCGAGATGTTCCTACACCTTC.

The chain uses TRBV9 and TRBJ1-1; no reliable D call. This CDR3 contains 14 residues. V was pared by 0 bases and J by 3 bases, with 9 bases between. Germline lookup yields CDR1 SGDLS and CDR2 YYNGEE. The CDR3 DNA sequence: TGTGCCAGCAGCGTAGACGGCGGGTACACTGAAGCTTTCTTT. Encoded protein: CASSVDGGYTEAFF.